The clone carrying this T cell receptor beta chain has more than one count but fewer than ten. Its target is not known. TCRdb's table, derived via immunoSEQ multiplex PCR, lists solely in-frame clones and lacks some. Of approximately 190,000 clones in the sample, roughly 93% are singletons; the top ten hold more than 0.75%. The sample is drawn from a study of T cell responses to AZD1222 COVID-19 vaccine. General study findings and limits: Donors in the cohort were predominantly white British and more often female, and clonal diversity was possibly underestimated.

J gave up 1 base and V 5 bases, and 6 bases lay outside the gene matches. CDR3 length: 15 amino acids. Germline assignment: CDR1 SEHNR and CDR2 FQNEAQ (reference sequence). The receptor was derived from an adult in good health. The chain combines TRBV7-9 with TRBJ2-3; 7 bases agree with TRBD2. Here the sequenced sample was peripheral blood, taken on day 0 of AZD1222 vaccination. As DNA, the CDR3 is TGTGCCAGCAGCGGCCGACTAGCTGGCACAGATACGCAGTATTTT. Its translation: CASSGRLAGTDTQYF.